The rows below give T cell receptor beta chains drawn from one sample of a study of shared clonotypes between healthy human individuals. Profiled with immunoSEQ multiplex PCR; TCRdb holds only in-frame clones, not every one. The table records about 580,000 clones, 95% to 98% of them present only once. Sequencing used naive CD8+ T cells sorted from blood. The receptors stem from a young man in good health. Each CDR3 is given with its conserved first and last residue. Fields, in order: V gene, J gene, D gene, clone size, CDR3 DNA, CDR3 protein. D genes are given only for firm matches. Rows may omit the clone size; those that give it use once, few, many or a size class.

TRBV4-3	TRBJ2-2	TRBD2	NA	TGCGCCAGCAGCCAAGGTGATATTATGGGGGCGACCGGGACTAGCGGTGACGGGGAGCTGTTTTTT	CASSQGDIMGATGTSGDGELFF
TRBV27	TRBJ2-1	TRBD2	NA	TGTGCCAGCAGTTCCGGAGCTAGCGGAGGGGACAATGAGCAGTTCTTC	CASSSGASGGDNEQFF
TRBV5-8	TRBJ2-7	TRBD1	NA	TGTGCCAGCAGCCTAGAGACAGGGCTCTCCTACGAGCAGTACTTC	CASSLETGLSYEQYF
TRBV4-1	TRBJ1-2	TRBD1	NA	TGCGCCAGCAGCCGGACAGGGGGGGGAACACATGGCTACACCTTC	CASSRTGGGTHGYTF
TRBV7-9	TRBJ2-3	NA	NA	TGTGCCAGCAGCTTAGACCTAGCGCAAATCACAGATACGCAGTATTTT	CASSLDLAQITDTQYF
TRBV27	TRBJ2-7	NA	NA	TGTGCCAGCAGCTGGGCGGGCTCCTACGAGCAGTACTTC	CASSWAGSYEQYF
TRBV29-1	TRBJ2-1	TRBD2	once	TGCAGCGTTGAAGGGACTAGCGAGAGCTCCTACAATGAGCAGTTCTTC	CSVEGTSESSYNEQFF
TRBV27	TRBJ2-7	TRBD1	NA	TGTGCCAGCAGTTTGGGACAGGGAGCCTACGAGCAGTACTTC	CASSLGQGAYEQYF
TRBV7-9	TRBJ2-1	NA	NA	TGTGCCAGCACCCACACCTACAATGAGCAGTTCTTC	CASTHTYNEQFF
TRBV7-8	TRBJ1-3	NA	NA	TGTGCCAGCAGCTTTCTGGCAAGCTCTGGAAACACCATATATTTT	CASSFLASSGNTIYF
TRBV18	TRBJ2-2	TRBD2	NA	TGTGCCAGCTCACCTCCGGGACTAGCGGGAGGTACCGGGGAGCTGTTTTTT	CASSPPGLAGGTGELFF
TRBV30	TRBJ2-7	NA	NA	TGTGCCTGGAGCGGGGTAGCGGACTCCTACGAGCAGTACTTC	CAWSGVADSYEQYF
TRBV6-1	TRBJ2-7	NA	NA	TGTGCCAGCGGCCAGTACGAGCAGTACTTC	CASGQYEQYF
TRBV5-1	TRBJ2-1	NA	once	TGCGCCAGCAGCTTCCAGACAAGGGCCTCCAATGAGCAGTTCTTC	CASSFQTRASNEQFF
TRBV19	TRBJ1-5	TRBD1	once	TGTGCCAGTAAGCCCGACAGGGGAGTCGTGGCCCAGCATTTT	CASKPDRGVVAQHF
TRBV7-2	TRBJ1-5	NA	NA	TGTGCCAGCAGCTTATACGCCAATCAGCCCCAGCATTTT	CASSLYANQPQHF
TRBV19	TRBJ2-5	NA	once	TGTGCCAGTAGTATGTGGGGGCAAGAGACCCAGTACTTC	CASSMWGQETQYF
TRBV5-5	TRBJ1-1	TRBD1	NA	TGTGCCAGCAGCTCCGACAGGGGGCAACTCCTGGGCACTGAAGCTTTCTTT	CASSSDRGQLLGTEAFF
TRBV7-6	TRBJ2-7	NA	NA	TGTGCCAGCAGCTTAGTCCTGGGGGCCGTCAACGAGCAGTACTTC	CASSLVLGAVNEQYF
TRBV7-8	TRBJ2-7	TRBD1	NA	TGTGCCAGCAGCGAAGACAGGGGATCCTACGAGCAGTACTTC	CASSEDRGSYEQYF
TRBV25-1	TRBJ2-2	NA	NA	TGTGCCAGCCATAGCCAGAGCACCGGGGAGCTGTTTTTT	CASHSQSTGELFF
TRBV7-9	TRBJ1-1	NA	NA	TGTGCCAGCAGCATACAGGGAGGAGGGACTGGCACTGAAGCTTTCTTT	CASSIQGGGTGTEAFF
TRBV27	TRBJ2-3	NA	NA	TGTGCCAGCAGTCCCAGTGTAGATACGCAGTATTTT	CASSPSVDTQYF
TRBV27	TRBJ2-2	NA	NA	TGTGCCAGCAGTCTCCCCGACTTCACCGGGGAGCTGTTTTTT	CASSLPDFTGELFF
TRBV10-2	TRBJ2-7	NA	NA	TGCGCCAGCAGTGAATGGCTAGCTGTCGAGCAGTACTTC	CASSEWLAVEQYF
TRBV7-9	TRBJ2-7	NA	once	TGTGCCAGCAGCTTAGCGGGGGGCTACGAGCAGTACTTC	CASSLAGGYEQYF
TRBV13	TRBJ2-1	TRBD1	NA	TGTGCCAGCAGCCCCCCTCATGCAGACAGGGGGAATGAGCAGTTCTTC	CASSPPHADRGNEQFF
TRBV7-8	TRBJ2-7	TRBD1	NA	TGTGCCAGCAGCGGAGTATTGGGACAGACTCCCTACGAGCGGTACTTC	CASSGVLGQTPYERYF
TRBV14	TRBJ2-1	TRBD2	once	TGTGCCAGCAGCCAAGATCGACGCGGGAGGGGCTATGAGCAGTTCTTC	CASSQDRRGRGYEQFF
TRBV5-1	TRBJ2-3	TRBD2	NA	TGCGCCAGCAGCTTGGGGGGACTAGCGGGAGTAAGCACAGATACGCAGTATTTT	CASSLGGLAGVSTDTQYF
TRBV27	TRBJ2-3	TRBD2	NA	TGTGCCAGCAGTCCAGAACTCGTCCTAGCGGGAGGTGGGGATACGCAGTATTTT	CASSPELVLAGGGDTQYF
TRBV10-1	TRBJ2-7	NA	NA	TGCGCCAGCAGTGAGTCTGGACCGACTTACGAGCAGTACTTC	CASSESGPTYEQYF
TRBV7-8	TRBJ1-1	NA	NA	TGTGCCAGCAGCTTGGAGAACACTGAAGCTTTCTTT	CASSLENTEAFF
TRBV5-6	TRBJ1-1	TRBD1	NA	TGTGCCAGCAGCTCTATGGCTCAGGGGGTGAACACTGAAGCTTTCTTT	CASSSMAQGVNTEAFF
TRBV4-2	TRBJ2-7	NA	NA	TGTGCCAGCAGCCAAGATATAAGGCATGCCTACGAGCAGTACTTC	CASSQDIRHAYEQYF
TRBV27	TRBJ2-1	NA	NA	TGTGCCAGCAGTTTATATAGTTTAACCTACAATGAGCAGTTCTTC	CASSLYSLTYNEQFF
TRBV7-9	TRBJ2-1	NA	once	TGTGCCAGCAGCTTAAGCAGGGGGGATGAGCAGTTCTTC	CASSLSRGDEQFF
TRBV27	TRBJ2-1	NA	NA	TGTGCCAGCACCCGTAGAGAGGAGGTAGGGGTGCGAAACTCCTACAATGAGCAGTTCTTC	CASTRREEVGVRNSYNEQFF
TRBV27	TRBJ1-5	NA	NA	TGTGCCAGCACTCCCCTTGGCAATGGCAATCAGCCCCAGCATTTT	CASTPLGNGNQPQHF
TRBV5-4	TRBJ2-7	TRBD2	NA	TGTGCCAGCAGCTTTGGACTAGCGGGGATCTCCGAGCAGTACTTC	CASSFGLAGISEQYF
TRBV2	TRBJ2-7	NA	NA	TGTGCCAGCACCGCTCGGCCGGGATCGTCCTACGAGCAGTACTTC	CASTARPGSSYEQYF
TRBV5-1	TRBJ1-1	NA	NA	TGCGCCAGCAGCTTAGACAGTAATATTGAAGCTTTCTTT	CASSLDSNIEAFF
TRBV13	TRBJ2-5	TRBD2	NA	TGTGCCAGCAGCCTCCGGGGGAGGGCCGTGGAGACCCAGTACTTC	CASSLRGRAVETQYF
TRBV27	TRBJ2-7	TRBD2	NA	TGTGCCAGCAGTTTATTGGGGGGGGACGAGCAGTACTTC	CASSLLGGDEQYF
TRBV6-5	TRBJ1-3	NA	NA	TGTGCCAGCAGTTACTCAGCAGGACAGACGGGAAACACCATATATTTT	CASSYSAGQTGNTIYF
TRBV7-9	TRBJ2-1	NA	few	TGTGCCAGCAGTACAGGTCTAGCGAACAATGAGCAGTTCTTC	CASSTGLANNEQFF
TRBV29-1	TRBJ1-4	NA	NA	TGCAGCGTTGGCCAGAGGGGCCGATCGGATGAAAAACTGTTTTTT	CSVGQRGRSDEKLFF
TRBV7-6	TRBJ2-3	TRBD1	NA	TGTGCCAGCAGCTTAGCCGGGACAGGAAGCACAGATACGCAGTATTTT	CASSLAGTGSTDTQYF
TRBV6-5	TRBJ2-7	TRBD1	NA	TGTGCCAGCAGTTACTCAACAGGGGGGAGTCTCTACGAGCAGTACTTC	CASSYSTGGSLYEQYF
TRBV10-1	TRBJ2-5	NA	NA	TGCGCCAGCAGTGATCCCAGCGACGGGACCCAGTACTTC	CASSDPSDGTQYF
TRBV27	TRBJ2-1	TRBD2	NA	TGTGCCAGCAGTTTAGCGGGAGCTTTAAATGAGCAGTTCTTC	CASSLAGALNEQFF
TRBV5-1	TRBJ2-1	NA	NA	TGCGCCAGCAGCTTGGCCCCAGATGAGCAGTTCTTC	CASSLAPDEQFF